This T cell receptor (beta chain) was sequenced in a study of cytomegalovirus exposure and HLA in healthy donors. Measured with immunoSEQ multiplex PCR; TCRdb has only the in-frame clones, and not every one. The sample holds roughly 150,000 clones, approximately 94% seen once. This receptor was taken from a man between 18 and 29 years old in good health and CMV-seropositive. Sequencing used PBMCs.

This CDR3 reads CAISDQENYGYTF. CDR3 DNA sequence: TGTGCCATCAGTGATCAGGAAAACTATGGCTACACCTTC. This chain connects TRBV10-3 to TRBJ1-2; D is unclear. The V gene's germline CDR1 is ENHRY and CDR2 SYGVKD. The CDR3 is made up of 13 amino acids. V was cut by 3 bases and J by 2 bases, with 7 bases left in between.